This T cell receptor beta chain was profiled in a study of blood T cell repertoires in COVID-19. As for the study in general: Researchers got acute and convalescent COVID-19 samples from the United States, Italy and Spain.

Authors' processing steps: From reference gene primer amplification, estimates of nucleated cell counts were derived. The assay was immunoSEQ multiplex PCR, and TCRdb's table has in-frame clones only and misses some. D and trimming were read from the DNA, whereas the V and J calls and clone size are those reported in that table. In the table there are roughly 150,000 clones, around 90% of which are singletons. CDR3 length: 12 residues. Germline V gene sequence: CDR1 MNHEY, CDR2 SMNVEV (reference sequence). With 4 bases removed from V and 15 bases from J, the gap between germline ends came to 16 bases.

The chain combines TRBV27 with TRBJ2-1; D perhaps matches TRBD1 (7 bases). This sequence originates from a man in his sixties with acute or convalescent COVID-19. Sequencing was done on a sample of peripheral blood. The CDR3 sequence is CASSSPQGRPFF. CDR3 sequence (DNA): TGTGCCAGCAGTTCCCCACAGGGGAGGCCGTTCTTC.